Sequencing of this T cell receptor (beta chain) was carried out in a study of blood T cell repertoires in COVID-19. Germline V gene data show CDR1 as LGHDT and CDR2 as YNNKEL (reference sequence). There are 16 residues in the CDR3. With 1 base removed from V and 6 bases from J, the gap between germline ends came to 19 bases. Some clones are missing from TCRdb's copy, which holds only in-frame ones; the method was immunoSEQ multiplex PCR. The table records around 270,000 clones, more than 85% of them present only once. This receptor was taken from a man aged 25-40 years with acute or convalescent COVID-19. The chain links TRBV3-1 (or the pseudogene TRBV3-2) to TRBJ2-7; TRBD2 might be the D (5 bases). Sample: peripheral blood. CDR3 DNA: TGTGCCAGCAGCCAAGTCGGTTACCCTCGGGGTTCCGAGCAGTACTTC. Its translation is CASSQVGYPRGSEQYF.